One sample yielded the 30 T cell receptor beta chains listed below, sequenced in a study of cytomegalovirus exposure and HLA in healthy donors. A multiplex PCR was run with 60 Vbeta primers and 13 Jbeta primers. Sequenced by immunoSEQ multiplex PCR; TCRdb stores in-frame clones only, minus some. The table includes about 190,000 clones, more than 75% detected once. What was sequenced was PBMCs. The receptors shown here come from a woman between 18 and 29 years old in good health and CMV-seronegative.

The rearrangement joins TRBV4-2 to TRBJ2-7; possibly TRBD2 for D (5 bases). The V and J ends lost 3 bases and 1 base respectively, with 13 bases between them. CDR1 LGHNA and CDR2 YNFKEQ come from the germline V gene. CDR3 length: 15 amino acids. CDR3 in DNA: TGTGCCAGCAGCCAGATGGAGAGCGGATCCTACGAGCAGTACTTC. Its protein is CASSQMESGSYEQYF.

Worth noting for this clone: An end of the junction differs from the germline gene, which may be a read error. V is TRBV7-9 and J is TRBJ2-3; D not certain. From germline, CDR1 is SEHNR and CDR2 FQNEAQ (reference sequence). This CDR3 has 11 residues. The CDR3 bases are TGTTCCAGCAGCCCGGAGGATACGCAGTATTTT. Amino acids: CSSSPEDTQYF.

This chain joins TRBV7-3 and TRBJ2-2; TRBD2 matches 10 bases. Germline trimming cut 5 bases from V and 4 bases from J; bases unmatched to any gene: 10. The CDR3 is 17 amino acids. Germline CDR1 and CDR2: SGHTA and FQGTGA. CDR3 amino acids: CASSPLGGLAPTGELFF. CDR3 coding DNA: TGTGCCAGCAGCCCACTGGGGGGACTAGCGCCCACCGGGGAGCTGTTTTTT.

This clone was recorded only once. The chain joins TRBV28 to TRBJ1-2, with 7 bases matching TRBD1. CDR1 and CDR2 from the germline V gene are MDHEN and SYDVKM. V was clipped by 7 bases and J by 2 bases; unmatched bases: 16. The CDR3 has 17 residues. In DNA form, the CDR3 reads TGTGCCAGCACCACGATGGTTCTGGTCAGGGGGAACTATGGCTACACCTTC. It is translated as CASTTMVLVRGNYGYTF.

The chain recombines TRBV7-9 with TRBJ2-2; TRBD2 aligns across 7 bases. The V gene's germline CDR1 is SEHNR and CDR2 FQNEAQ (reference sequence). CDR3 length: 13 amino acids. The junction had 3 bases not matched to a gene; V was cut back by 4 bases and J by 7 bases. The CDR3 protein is CASSSLADGELFF. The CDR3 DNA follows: TGTGCCAGCAGCTCCCTAGCGGACGGGGAGCTGTTTTTT.

The CDR3, as DNA: TGCGCCAGCAGGGAGGGACAGGGGAATTCACCCCTCCACTTT. Translation: CASREGQGNSPLHF. The V gene is TRBV10-2, the J gene TRBJ1-6; 10 bases line up with TRBD1. Germline V gene lookup returns CDR1 WSHSY and CDR2 SAAADI. J gave up 7 bases and V 6 bases, and 3 bases lay outside the gene matches. CDR3 length: 14 amino acids.

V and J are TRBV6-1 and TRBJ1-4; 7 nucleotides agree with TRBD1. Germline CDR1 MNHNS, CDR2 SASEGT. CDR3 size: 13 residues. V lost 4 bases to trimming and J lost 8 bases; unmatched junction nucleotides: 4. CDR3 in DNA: TGTGCCAGCAGTGTAGAGGGGGCAGAAAAACTGTTTTTT. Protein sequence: CASSVEGAEKLFF.

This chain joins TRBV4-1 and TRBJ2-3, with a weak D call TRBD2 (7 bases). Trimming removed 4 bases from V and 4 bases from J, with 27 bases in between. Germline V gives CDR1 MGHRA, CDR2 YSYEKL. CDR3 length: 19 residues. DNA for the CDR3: TGCGCCAGCAGCCCCTTAATACTAGCGTGGGGGGGGCTCCCAGATACGCAGTATTTT. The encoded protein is CASSPLILAWGGLPDTQYF.

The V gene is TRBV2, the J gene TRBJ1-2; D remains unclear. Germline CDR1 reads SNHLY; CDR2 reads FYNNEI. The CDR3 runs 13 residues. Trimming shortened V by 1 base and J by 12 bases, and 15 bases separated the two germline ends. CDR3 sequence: CASSEEIRFEDTF. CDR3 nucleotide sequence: TGTGCCAGCAGTGAAGAGATTAGGTTTGAGGACACCTTC.

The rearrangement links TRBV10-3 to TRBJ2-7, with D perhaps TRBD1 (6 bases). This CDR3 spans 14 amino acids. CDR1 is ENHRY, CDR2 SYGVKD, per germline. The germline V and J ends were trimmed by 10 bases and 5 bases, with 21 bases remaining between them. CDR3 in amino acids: CATSPWTADNEQYF. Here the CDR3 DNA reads TGTGCCACCTCTCCCTGGACAGCGGACAACGAGCAGTACTTC.

Here the CDR3 DNA reads TGTGCCAGCAGCCCCATTTGGGGACAGGGGTTCTCTGGGGCCAACGTCCTGACTTTC. Translation gives CASSPIWGQGFSGANVLTF. V gene TRBV7-6 combines with J gene TRBJ2-6, with TRBD1 matching over 10 bases. This CDR3 has 19 amino acids. The V and J ends lost 5 bases and 0 bases, in that order; junction bases with no gene match: 10. Germline loops: CDR1 SGHVS, CDR2 FNYEAQ.

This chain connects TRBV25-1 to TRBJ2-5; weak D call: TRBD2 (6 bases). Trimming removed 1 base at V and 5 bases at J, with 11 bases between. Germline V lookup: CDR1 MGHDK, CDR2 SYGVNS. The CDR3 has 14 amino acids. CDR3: CASSESGGRETQYF. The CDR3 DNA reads TGTGCCAGCAGTGAATCCGGGGGAAGGGAGACCCAGTACTTC.

The CDR3 reads CAWSKQGTAGHEQYF. CDR3 coding DNA: TGTGCCTGGAGTAAACAAGGAACAGCGGGCCACGAGCAGTACTTC. J is TRBJ2-5 and V is TRBV30; possible D gene TRBD2, 6 bases. The end of the DNA is better explained by TRBJ2-7, so the J call may be wrong. Per the germline V gene, CDR1 is GTSNPN and CDR2 is SVGIG (reference sequence). The CDR3 contains 15 residues.

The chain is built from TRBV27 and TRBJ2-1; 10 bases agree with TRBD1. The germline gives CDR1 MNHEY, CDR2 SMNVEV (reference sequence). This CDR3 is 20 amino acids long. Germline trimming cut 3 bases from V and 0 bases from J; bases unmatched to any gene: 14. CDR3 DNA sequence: TGTGCCAGCAGTTTCCGGGACAGGGGCCCAAAACCGAGCTCCTACAATGAGCAGTTCTTC. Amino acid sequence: CASSFRDRGPKPSSYNEQFF.

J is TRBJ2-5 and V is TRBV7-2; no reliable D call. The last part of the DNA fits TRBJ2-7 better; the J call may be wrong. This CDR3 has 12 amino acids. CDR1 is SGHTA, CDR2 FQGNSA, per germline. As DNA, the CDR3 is TGTGCCAGCAGCCCATCTAACTACGAGCAGTACTTC. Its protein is CASSPSNYEQYF.

Here the CDR3 DNA reads TGTGCCACCAGCAGAGCCGGGACAGGGGGTCCCGGGGAGCTGTTTTTT. Translated: CATSRAGTGGPGELFF. This chain joins TRBV15 and TRBJ2-2; the match to TRBD1 covers 11 bases. The germline CDR1 and CDR2 sequences are LNHNV and YYDKDF (reference sequence). The junction had 4 bases not matched to a gene; V was cut back by 1 base and J by 6 bases. The CDR3 runs to 16 residues. Based on the CDR3 plus reference TRBV15 and TRBJ2-2, the full variable domain is DAMVIQNPRYQVTQFGKPVTLSCSQTLNHNVMYWYQQKSSQAPKLLFHYYDKDFNNEADTPDNFQSRRPNTSFCFLDIRSPGLGDTAMYLCATSRAGTGGPGELFFGEGSRLTVL.

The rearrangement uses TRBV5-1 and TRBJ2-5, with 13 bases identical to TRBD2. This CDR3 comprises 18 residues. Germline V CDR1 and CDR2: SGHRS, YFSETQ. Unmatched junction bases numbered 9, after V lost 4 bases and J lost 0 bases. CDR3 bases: TGCGCCAGCAGCCCAGGACTAGCGGGAGCGCTGTACCAAGAGACCCAGTACTTC. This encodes CASSPGLAGALYQETQYF. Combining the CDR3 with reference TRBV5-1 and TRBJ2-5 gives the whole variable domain KAGVTQTPRYLIKTRGQQVTLSCSPISGHRSVSWYQQTPGQGLQFLFEYFSETQRNKGNFPGRFSGRQFSNSRSEMNVSTLELGDSALYLCASSPGLAGALYQETQYFGPGTRLLVL.

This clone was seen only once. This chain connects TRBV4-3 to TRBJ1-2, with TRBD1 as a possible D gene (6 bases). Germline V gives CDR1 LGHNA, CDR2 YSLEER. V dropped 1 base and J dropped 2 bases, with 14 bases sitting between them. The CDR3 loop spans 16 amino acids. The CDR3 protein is CASSQGSGGANYGYTF. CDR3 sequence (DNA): TGCGCCAGCAGCCAAGGGTCGGGGGGCGCGAACTATGGCTACACCTTC.

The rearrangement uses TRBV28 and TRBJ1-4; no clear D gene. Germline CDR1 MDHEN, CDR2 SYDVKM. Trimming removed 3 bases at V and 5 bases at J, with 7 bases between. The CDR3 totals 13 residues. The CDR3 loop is CASSFGANEKLFF. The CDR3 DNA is TGTGCCAGCAGTTTTGGTGCGAATGAAAAACTGTTTTTT.

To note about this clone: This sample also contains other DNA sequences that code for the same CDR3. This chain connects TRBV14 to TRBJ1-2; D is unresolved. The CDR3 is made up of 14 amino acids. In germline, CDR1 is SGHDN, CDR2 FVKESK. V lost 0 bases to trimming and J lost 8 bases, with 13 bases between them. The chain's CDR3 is CASSQDLTFGGYTF. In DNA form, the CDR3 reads TGTGCCAGCAGCCAAGATTTGACCTTCGGGGGCTACACCTTC.

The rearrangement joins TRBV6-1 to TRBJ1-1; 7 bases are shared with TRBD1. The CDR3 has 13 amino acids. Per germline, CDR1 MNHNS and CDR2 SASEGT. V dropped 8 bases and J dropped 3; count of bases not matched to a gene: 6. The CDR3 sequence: CASGGQLHTEAFF. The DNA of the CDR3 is TGTGCCAGCGGGGGACAGTTGCACACTGAAGCTTTCTTT.

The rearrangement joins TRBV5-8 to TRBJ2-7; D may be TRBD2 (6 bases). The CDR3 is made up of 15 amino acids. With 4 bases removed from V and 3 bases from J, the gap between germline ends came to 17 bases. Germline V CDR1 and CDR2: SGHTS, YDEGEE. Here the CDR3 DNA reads TGTGCCAGCAGCCGCCTCCCCGGGAGATACTACGAGCAGTACTTC. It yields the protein CASSRLPGRYYEQYF.

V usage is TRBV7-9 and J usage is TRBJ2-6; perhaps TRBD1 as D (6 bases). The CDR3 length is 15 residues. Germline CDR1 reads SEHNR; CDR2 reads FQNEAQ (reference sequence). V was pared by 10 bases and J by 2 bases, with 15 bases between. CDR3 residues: CATPHREAGANVLTF. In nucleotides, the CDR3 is TGTGCCACCCCTCACAGGGAAGCTGGGGCCAACGTCCTGACTTTC.

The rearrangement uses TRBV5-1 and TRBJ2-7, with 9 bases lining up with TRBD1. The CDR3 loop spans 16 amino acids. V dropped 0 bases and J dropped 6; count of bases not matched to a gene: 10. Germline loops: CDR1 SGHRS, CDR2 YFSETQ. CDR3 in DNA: TGCGCCAGCAGCTTGGGCGATTGGGGACAGGGTACCGAGCAGTACTTC. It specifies CASSLGDWGQGTEQYF. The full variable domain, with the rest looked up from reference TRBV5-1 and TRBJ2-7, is KAGVTQTPRYLIKTRGQQVTLSCSPISGHRSVSWYQQTPGQGLQFLFEYFSETQRNKGNFPGRFSGRQFSNSRSEMNVSTLELGDSALYLCASSLGDWGQGTEQYFGPGTRLTVT.

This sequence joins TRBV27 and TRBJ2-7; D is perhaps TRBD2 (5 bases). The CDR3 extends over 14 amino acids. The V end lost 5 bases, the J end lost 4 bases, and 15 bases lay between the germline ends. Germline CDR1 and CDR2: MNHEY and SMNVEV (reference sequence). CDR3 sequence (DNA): TGTGCCAGCAGTCCCCGAGCGGAGATGTACGAGCAGTACTTC. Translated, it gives CASSPRAEMYEQYF.

The CDR3 DNA reads TGCAGCGTAGCGACTAGCGGGGCGCCTTGGGAGACCCAGTACTTC. It codes for CSVATSGAPWETQYF. The rearrangement links TRBV29-1 to TRBJ2-5, with 11 bases matching TRBD2. J was trimmed by 5 bases and V by 6 bases; bases with no gene match: 11. The CDR3 totals 15 residues. From germline, CDR1 is SQVTM and CDR2 ANQGSEA.

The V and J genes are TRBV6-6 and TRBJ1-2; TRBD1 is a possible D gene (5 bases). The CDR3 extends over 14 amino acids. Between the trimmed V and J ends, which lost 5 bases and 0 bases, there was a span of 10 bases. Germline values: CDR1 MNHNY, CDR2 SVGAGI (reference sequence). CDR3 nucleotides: TGTGCCAGCAGTCTCGTACAGGCTAACTATGGCTACACCTTC. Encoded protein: CASSLVQANYGYTF.

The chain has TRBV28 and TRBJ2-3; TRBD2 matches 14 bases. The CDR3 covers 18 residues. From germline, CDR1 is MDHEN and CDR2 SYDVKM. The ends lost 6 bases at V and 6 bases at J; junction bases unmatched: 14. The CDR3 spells CASSSLGTSGGPLDTQYF. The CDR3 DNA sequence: TGTGCCAGCAGCTCGCTTGGGACTAGCGGGGGCCCTCTGGATACGCAGTATTTT. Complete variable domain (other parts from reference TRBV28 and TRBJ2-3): DVKVTQSSRYLVKRTGEKVFLECVQDMDHENMFWYRQDPGLGLRLIYFSYDVKMKEKGDIPEGYSVSREKKERFSLILESASTNQTSMYLCASSSLGTSGGPLDTQYFGPGTRLTVL.

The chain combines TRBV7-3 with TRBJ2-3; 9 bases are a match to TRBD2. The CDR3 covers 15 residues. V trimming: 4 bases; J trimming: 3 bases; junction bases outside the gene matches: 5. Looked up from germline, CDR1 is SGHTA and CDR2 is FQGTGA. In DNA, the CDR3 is TGTGCCAGCAGCTGGGGACTAGCAACAACAGATACGCAGTATTTT. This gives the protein CASSWGLATTDTQYF. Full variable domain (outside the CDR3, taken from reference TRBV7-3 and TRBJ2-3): GAGVSQTPSNKVTEKGKYVELRCDPISGHTALYWYRQSLGQGPEFLIYFQGTGAADDSGLPNDRFFAVRPEGSVSTLKIQRTERGDSAVYLCASSWGLATTDTQYFGPGTRLTVL.

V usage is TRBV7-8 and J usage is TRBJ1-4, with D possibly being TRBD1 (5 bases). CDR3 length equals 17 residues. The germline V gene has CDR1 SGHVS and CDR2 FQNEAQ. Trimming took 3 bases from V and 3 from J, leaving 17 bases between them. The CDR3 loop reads CASSFRARAGANEKLFF. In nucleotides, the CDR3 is TGTGCCAGCAGCTTTAGGGCCAGGGCGGGAGCTAATGAAAAACTGTTTTTT.